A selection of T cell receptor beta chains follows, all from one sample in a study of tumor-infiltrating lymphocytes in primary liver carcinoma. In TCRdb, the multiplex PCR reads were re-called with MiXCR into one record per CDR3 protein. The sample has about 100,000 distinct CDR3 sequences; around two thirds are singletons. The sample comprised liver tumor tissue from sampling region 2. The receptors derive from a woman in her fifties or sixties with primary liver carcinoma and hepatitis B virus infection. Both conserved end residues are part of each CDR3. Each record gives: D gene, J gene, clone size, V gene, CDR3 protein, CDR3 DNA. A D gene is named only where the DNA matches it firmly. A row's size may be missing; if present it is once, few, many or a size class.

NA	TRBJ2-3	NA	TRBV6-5	CVSTVTFAASTDTQYF	TGTGTCAGCACGGTCACTTTTGCTGCTAGCACAGATACGCAGTATTTT
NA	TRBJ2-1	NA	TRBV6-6	CAGSYSGAEQLF	TGTGCGGGCAGTTACTCGGGTGCTGAGCAGTTATTC
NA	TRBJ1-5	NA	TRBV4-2	CASSQVDINQPQHF	TGTGCCAGTAGCCAAGTAGATATCAATCAGCCCCAGCATTTT
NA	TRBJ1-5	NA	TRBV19	CASSIYLTVRNQPQHF	TGTGCCAGTAGTATCTATTTGACAGTTCGCAATCAGCCCCAGCATTTT
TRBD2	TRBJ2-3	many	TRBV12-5	CASGSGLAPSTDTQYF	TGTGCTAGTGGTTCGGGACTAGCGCCTAGCACAGATACGCAGTATTTT
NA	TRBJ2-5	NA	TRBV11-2	CTSSRPGRQETQYF	TGTACCAGTAGCCGCCCGGGGAGGCAAGAGACCCAATACTTC
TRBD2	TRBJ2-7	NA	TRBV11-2	CTSSLGYSGSLTYDQHF	TGTACCAGCAGCTTAGGTTATAGCGGGAGTCTCACCTACGACCAGCACTTC
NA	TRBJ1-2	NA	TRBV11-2	CASSLGDGYYGCTF	TGTGCCAGCAGCTTAGGGGACGGCTACTATGGCTGCACTTTC
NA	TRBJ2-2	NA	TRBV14	CASSQGWTGELFF	TGTGCCAGCAGCCAAGGCTGGACAGGGGAGCTGTTTTTT
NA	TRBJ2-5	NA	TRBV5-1	CASSLVRAKEETQYF	TGCGCCAGCAGCTTGGTGCGGGCGAAGGAAGAGACCCAGTACTTC
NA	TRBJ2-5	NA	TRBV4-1	CASSQMAGWEAQYF	TGCGCCAGCAGCCAGATGGCAGGCTGGGAGGCCCAGTACTTC
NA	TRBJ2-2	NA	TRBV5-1	CASSLVGPTGTGELFF	TGCGCCAGCAGCTTGGTGGGACCCACAGGCACCGGGGAGCTGTTTTTT
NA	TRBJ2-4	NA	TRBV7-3	CASSSTGTSENIQYF	TGTGCCAGCAGCTCCACCGGGACCTCCGAAAACATTCAGTACTTC
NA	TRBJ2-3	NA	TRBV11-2	CASRPYATRTDMQYF	TGTGCCAGCAGGCCCTATGCGACTAGGACAGATATGCAGTATTTT
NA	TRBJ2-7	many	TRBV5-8	CASSLGQPFKGQYF	TGTGCCAGCAGCTTGGGTCAGCCTTTTAAGGGGCAGTACTTC
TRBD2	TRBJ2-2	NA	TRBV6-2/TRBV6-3	CASSSTSGRTGGLFF	TGTGCCAGCAGTTCGACTAGCGGGAGGACCGGGGGGCTGTTTTTT
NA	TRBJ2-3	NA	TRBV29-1	CSVAVTGRDMKYF	TGCAGCGTTGCGGTGACAGGCAGAGATATGAAGTATTTT
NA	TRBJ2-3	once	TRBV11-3	CANSLVPGVTGSQYF	TGTGCCAACAGCTTAGTGCCAGGAGTCACAGGTTCGCAGTATTTT
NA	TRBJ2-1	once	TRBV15	CATGSGDTNNKQFF	TGTGCCACGGGGTCCGGGGATACGAACAATAAGCAGTTCTTC
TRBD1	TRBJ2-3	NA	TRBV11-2	CSSSSTRFQGADTQYF	TGTTCCAGCAGCTCAACCCGATTTCAGGGGGCAGATACGCAGTATTTT
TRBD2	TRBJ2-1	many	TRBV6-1	CAGSLGLAGEQFF	TGTGCCGGATCCTTGGGACTAGCGGGAGAGCAGTTCTTC
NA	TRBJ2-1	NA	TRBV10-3	CAISDEVERGYNEQLF	TGTGCCATCAGTGATGAGGTGGAAAGGGGTTACAATGAGCAGCTCTTC
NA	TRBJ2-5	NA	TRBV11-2	CASSLDQGPQEAQCF	TGTGCCAGCAGCTTAGATCAGGGACCCCAAGAGGCCCAGTGCTTC
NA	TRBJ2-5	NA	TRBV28	CASSYVPLTSGGQETQYF	TGTGCCAGCAGTTACGTCCCCCTGACTAGTGGGGGCCAAGAGACCCAGTACTTC
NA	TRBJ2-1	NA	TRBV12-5	CASGQGHGAPVNEQFF	TGTGCTAGTGGGCAGGGACATGGGGCCCCCGTTAATGAGCAGTTCTTC
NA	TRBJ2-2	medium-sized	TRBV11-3	CASSLDVRTDTNTGELFF	TGTGCCAGCAGCTTAGATGTCCGGACAGACACGAACACCGGGGAGCTGTTTTTT
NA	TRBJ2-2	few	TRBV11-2	CASSLERGSGELLF	TGTGCCAGCAGCCTAGAAAGGGGGTCCGGGGAGCTGCTTTTT
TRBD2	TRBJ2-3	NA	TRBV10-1	CASSEPSGGTVTQYF	TGTGCCAGCAGTGAGCCTAGCGGCGGCACAGTTACGCAGTATTTT
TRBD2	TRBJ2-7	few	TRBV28	CASSPWTSPEQHF	TGTGCCAGCAGTCCCTGGACTAGCCCTGAGCAGCACTTC
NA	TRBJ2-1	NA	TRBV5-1	CASSLDDVPCYEQFF	TGCGCCAGCAGCTTGGATGACGTCCCCTGTTATGAGCAGTTCTTC
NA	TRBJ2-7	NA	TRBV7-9	CASNLTAAGTYEQYF	TGTGCCAGCAACTTAACGGCGGCAGGGACATACGAGCAGTACTTC
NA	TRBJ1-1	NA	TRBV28	CASSLSTEAFF	TGTGCCAGCAGTTTAAGCACCGAAGCTTTCTTT
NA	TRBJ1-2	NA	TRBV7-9	CANGLGDGYTF	TGTGCCAACGGCTTGGGGGATGGCTACACCTTC
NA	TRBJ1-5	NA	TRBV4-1	CASSHRILTWTGQPQHF	TGCGCCAGCAGCCATAGAATCCTAACATGGACCGGTCAGCCCCAGCATTTT
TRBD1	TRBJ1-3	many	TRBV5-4	CASSLGQGLYSGNTIYF	TGTGCCAGCAGCCTGGGACAGGGCCTCTACTCTGGAAACACCATATATTTT
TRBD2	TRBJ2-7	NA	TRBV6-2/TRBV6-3	CASSPEGAGANHEQYF	TGTGCCAGCAGTCCTGAGGGAGCGGGAGCGAACCACGAGCAGTACTTC
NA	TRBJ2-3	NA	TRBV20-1	CSARGGVATDTQYF	TGCAGTGCTAGAGGGGGGGTAGCGACAGATACGCAGTATTTT
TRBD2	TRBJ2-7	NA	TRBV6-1	CASSEVCGSSYEQYF	TGTGCCAGCAGTGAGGTGTGCGGGAGCTCCTACGAGCAATACTTC
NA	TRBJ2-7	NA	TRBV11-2	CASSLTRHEQYF	TGTGCCAGCAGCCTTACAAGACACGAGCAGTACTTC
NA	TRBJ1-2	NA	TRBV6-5	CASTQGQPNYGYTF	TGTGCCAGTACCCAGGGTCAACCAAACTATGGCTACACCTTC
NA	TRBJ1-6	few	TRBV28	CASSFGIDSYNSPLHF	TGTGCCAGCAGTTTCGGGATCGACTCCTATAATTCACCCCTCCACTTT
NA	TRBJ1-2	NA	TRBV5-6	CANSLFGENYGYTF	TGTGCCAACAGCTTGTTCGGAGAGAACTATGGTTACACCTTC
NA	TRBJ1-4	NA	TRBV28	CASRKGEKVFF	TGTGCCAGCAGGAAAGGAGAAAAAGTGTTTTTT
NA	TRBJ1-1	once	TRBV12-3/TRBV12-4	CAGTRRNTIAFF	TGTGCCGGCACCAGACGGAACACTATAGCTTTCTTT
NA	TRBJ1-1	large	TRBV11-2	CASSSKQAEAFF	TGTGCCAGCAGCTCTAAACAGGCTGAAGCTTTCTTT
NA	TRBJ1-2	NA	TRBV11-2	CASSPSGTEYGYTF	TGTGCCAGCAGCCCAAGCGGGACGGAATATGGCTACACCTTT
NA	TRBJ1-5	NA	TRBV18	CASSPADSNQPQHF	TGTGCCAGCTCACCGGCAGATAGCAATCAGCCCCAGCATTTT
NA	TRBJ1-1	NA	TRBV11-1	CASSPLGPTNIETFF	TGTGCCAGCAGTCCCCTCGGGCCGACGAACATTGAAACTTTCTTT
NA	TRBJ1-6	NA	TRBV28	CASSAPVVIESNSPLHF	TGTGCCAGCAGTGCCCCGGTAGTAATTGAGTCGAATTCACCCCTCCACTTT